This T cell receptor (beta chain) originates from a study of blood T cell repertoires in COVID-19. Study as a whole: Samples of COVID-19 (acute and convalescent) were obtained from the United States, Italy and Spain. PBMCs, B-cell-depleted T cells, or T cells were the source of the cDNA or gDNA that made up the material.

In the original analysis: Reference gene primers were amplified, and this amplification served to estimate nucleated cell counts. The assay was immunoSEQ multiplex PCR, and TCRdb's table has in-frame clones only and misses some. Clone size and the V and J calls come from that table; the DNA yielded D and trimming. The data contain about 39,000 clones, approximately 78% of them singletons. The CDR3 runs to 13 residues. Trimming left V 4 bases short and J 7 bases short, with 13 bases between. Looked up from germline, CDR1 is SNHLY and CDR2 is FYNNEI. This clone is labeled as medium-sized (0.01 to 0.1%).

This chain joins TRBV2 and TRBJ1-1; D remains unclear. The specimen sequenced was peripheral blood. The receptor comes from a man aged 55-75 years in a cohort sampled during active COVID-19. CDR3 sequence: CASSGSERREAFF. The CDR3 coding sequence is TGTGCCAGCAGTGGATCGGAGCGACGTGAAGCTTTCTTT.